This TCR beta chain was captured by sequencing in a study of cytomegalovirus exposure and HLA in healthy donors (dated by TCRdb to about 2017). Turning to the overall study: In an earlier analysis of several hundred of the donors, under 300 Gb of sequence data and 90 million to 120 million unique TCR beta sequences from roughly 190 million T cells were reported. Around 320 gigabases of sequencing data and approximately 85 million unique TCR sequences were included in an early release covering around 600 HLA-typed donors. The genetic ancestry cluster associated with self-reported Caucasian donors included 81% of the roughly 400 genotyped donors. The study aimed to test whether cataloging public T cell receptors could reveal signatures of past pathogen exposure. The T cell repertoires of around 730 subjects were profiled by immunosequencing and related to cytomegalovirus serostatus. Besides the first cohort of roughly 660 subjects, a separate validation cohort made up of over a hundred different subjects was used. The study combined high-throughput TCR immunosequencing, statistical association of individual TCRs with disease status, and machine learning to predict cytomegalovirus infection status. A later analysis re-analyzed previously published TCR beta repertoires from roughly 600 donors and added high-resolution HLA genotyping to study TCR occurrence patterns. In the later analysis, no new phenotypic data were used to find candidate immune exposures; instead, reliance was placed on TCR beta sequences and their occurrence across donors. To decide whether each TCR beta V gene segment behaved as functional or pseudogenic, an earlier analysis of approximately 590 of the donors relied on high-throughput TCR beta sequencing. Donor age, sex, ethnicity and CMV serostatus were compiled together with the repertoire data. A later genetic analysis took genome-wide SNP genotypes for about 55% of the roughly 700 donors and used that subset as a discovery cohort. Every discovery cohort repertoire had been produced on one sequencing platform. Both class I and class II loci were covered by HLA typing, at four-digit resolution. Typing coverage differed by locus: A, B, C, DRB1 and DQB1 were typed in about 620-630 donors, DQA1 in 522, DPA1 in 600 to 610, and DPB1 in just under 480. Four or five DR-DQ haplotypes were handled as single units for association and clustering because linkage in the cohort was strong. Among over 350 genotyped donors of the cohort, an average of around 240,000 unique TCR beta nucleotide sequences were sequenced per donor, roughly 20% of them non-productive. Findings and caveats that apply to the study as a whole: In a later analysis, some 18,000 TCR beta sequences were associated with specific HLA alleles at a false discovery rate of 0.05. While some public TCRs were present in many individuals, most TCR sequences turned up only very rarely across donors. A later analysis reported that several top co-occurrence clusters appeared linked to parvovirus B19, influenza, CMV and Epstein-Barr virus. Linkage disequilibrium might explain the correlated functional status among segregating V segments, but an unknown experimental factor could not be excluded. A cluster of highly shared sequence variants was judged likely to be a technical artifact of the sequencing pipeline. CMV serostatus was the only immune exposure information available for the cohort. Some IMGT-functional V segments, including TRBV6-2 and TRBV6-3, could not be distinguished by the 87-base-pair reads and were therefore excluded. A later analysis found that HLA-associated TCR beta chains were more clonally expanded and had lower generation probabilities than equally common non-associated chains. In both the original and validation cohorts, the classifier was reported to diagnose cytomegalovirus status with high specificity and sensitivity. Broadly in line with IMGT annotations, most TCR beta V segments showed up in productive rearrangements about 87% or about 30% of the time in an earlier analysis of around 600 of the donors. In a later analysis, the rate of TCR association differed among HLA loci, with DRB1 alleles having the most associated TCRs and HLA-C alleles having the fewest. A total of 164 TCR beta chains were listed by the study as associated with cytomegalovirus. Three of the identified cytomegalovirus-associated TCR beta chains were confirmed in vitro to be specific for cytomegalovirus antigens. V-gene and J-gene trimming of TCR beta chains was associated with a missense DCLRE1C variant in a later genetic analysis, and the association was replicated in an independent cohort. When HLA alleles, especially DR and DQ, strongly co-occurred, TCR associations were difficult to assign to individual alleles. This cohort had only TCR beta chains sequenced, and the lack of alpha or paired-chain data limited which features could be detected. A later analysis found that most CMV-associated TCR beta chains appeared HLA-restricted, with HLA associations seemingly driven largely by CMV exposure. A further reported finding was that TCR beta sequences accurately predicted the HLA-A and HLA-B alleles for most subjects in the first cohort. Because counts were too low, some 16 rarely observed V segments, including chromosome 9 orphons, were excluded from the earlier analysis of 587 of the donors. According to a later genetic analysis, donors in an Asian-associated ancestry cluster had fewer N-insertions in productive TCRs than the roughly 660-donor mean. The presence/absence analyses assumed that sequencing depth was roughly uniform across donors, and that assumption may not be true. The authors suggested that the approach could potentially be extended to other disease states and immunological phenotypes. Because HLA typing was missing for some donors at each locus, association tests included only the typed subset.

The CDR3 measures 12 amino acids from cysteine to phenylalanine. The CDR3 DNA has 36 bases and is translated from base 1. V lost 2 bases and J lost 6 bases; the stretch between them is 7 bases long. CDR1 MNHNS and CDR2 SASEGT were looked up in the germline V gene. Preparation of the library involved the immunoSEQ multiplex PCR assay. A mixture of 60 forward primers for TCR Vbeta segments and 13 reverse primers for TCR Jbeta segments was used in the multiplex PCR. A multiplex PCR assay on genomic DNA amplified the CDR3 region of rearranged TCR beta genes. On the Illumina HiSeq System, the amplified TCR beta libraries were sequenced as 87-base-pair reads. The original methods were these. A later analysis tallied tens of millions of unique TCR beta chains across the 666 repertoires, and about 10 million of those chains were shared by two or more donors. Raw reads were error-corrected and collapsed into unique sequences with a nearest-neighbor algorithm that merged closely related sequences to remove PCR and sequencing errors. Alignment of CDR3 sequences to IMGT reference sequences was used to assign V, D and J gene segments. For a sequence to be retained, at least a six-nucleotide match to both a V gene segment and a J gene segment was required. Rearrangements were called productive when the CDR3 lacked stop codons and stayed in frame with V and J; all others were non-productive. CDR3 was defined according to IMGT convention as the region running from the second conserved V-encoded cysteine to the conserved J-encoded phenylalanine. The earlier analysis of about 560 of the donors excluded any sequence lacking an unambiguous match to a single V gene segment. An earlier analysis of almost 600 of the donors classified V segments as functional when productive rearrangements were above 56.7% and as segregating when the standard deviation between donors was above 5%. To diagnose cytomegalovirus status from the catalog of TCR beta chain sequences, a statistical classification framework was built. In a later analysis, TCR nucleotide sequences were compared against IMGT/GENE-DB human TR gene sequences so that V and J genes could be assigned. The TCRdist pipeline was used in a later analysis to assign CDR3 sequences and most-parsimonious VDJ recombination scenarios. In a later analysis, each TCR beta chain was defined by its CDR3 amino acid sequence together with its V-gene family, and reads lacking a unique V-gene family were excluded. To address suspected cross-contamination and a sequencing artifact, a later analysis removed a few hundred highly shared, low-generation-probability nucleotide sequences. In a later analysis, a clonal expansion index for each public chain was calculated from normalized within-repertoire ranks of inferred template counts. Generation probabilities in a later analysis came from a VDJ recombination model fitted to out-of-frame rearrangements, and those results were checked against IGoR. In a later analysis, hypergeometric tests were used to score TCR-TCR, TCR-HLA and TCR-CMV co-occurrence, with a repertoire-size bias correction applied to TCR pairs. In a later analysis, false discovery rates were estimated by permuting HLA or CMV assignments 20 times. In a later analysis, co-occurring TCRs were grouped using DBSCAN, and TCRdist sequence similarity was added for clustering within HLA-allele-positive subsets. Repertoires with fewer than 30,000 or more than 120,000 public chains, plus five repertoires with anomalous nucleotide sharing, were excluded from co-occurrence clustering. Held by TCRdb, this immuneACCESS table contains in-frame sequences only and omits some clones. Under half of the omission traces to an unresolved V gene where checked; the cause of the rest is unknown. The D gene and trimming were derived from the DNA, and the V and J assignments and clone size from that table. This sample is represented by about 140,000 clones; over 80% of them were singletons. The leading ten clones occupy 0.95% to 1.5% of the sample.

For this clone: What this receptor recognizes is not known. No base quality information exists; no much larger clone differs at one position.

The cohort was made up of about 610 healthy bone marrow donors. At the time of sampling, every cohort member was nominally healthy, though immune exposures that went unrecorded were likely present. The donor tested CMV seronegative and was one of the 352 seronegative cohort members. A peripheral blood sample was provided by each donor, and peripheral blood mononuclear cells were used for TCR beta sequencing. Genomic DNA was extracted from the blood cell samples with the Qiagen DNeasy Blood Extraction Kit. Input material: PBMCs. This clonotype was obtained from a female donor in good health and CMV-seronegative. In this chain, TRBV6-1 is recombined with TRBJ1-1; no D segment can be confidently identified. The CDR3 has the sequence CASSEPLAEAFF. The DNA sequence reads TGTGCCAGCAGTGAACCTCTCGCTGAAGCTTTCTTT.